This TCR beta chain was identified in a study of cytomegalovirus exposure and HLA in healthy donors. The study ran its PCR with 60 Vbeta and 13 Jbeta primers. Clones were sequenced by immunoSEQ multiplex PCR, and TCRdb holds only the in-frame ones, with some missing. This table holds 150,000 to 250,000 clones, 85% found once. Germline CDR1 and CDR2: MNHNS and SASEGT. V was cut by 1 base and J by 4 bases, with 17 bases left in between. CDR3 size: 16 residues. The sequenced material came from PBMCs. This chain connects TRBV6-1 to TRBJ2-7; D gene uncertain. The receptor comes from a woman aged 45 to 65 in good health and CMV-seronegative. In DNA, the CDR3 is TGTGCCAGCAGTGAAGGTCTCAGGCCATCTATGTACGAGCAGTACTTC. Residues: CASSEGLRPSMYEQYF.